The 25 T cell receptor beta chains reported below all come from one sample, sequenced in a study of T cell responses to AZD1222 COVID-19 vaccine. Using immunoSEQ multiplex PCR, the repertoire was profiled, and TCRdb retains in-frame clones only, with some absent. Found here are 85,000 to 100,000 clones, 60% to 80% of them singletons; the top ten hold 20% to 25%. Sequencing used peripheral blood, obtained on day 0 of AZD1222 vaccination. The receptors here all came from an adult in good health.

The chain has TRBV29-1 and TRBJ2-1; TRBD2 aligns across 7 bases. Germline V gene lookup returns CDR1 SQVTM and CDR2 ANQGSEA. This CDR3 spans 15 amino acids. With V trimmed by 6 bases and J by 0 bases, 8 bases remained unmatched. The CDR3 region has the DNA TGCAGCGTCGATCTAGCGGAGATCTCCTACAATGAGCAGTTCTTC. Protein: CSVDLAEISYNEQFF.

The chain couples TRBV30 to TRBJ2-5, with D unresolved. V shed 1 base and J shed 1 base, with 1 base lying between them. The V gene's germline CDR1 is GTSNPN and CDR2 SVGIG (reference sequence). The CDR3 is 11 residues long. The DNA for the CDR3 is TGTGCCTGGAGTGGCCAAGAGACCCAGTACTTC. Translated, it gives CAWSGQETQYF.

The chain joins TRBV12-5 to TRBJ2-5, with a tentative D call TRBD1 (6 bases). Trimming shortened V by 5 bases and J by 4 bases, and 17 bases separated the two germline ends. Germline assignment: CDR1 LGHNT and CDR2 FRNRAP. The CDR3 contains 15 residues. The DNA of the CDR3 is TGTGCTAGTGGTACTGCCGGACAGCGCCGAGAGACCCAGTACTTC. Protein product: CASGTAGQRRETQYF.

The V and J genes are TRBV5-6 and TRBJ1-3; D is ambiguous. V lost 0 bases to trimming and J lost 6 bases, with 7 bases between them. Germline CDR1 SGHDT, CDR2 YYEEEE. This CDR3 has 13 residues. The CDR3 DNA reads TGTGCCAGCAGCTTGGACGGATCAAACACCATATATTTT. It codes for CASSLDGSNTIYF.

V is TRBV25-1 and J is TRBJ1-1, with no clear D. Germline V gene sequence: CDR1 MGHDK, CDR2 SYGVNS. CDR3 length equals 14 residues. Trimming stripped 4 bases from V and 1 base from J, with 10 bases between. The CDR3 DNA sequence: TGTGCCAGCAGTGCTGGAGGGAGGAACACTGAAGCTTTCTTT. This codes for CASSAGGRNTEAFF.

This chain joins TRBV5-4 and TRBJ2-7; maybe TRBD2 (5 bases). The CDR3 totals 15 residues. Germline V gives CDR1 SGHNT, CDR2 YYREEE (reference sequence). Trimming stripped 2 bases from V and 1 base from J, with 13 bases between. CDR3 coding DNA: TGTGCCAGCAGCTTAGGCGACACGGGGTCCTACGAGCAGTACTTC. Protein sequence: CASSLGDTGSYEQYF.

CDR3 loop: CASSPSGYGYTF. CDR3 bases: TGCGCCAGCAGCCCCTCAGGGTATGGCTACACCTTC. The V gene is TRBV4-3, the J gene TRBJ1-2; perhaps TRBD1 as D (5 bases). Trimming removed 4 bases at V and 5 bases at J, with 8 bases between. The CDR3 covers 12 residues. CDR1 LGHNA and CDR2 YSLEER come from the germline V gene.

V is TRBV3-1 (or the pseudogene TRBV3-2) and J is TRBJ2-7; D unresolved. The germline V and J ends were trimmed by 1 base and 3 bases, with 7 bases remaining between them. CDR1 and CDR2 (germline): LGHDT, YNNKEL (reference sequence). CDR3 length: 13 amino acids. The CDR3 DNA is TGTGCCAGCAGCCAAGGTTTCGACTACGAGCAGTACTTC. Translation: CASSQGFDYEQYF.

The chain combines TRBV2 with TRBJ2-3; perhaps TRBD1 as D (5 bases). V was clipped by 5 bases and J by 1 base, with 13 bases between them. In germline, CDR1 is SNHLY, CDR2 FYNNEI. This CDR3 is built from 15 residues. As DNA, the CDR3 is TGTGCCAGCAGTCCCAGACAAGGGGGCACAGATACGCAGTATTTT. It specifies CASSPRQGGTDTQYF.

This chain uses TRBV7-2 with TRBJ1-3, with 7 nucleotides matching TRBD1. The CDR3 has 15 amino acids. J gave up 3 bases and V 5 bases, and 7 bases lay outside the gene matches. CDR1 is SGHTA, CDR2 FQGNSA, per germline. CDR3: CASSRRGTVGNTIYF. The CDR3 DNA follows: TGTGCCAGCAGCAGACGGGGGACAGTTGGAAACACCATATATTTT.

The rearrangement links TRBV6-4 to TRBJ2-7; D is ambiguous. Germline V gives CDR1 MRHNA, CDR2 SNTAGT. The CDR3 runs to 17 residues. Trimming stripped 0 bases from V and 2 bases from J, with 17 bases between. The CDR3 sequence: CASSDSIPRVSTYEQYF. The CDR3, as DNA: TGTGCCAGCAGTGACTCGATACCTCGGGTTTCTACCTACGAGCAGTACTTC.

V usage is TRBV12-3 or TRBV12-4 and J usage is TRBJ1-1; no definite D call. V was clipped by 3 bases and J by 10 bases, with 15 bases between them. This CDR3 contains 13 residues. The chain's CDR3 is CASSLANSAGAFF. The DNA for the CDR3 is TGTGCCAGCAGTTTGGCGAACTCGGCCGGAGCTTTCTTT.

This clone was counted at least ten times. The chain links TRBV19 to TRBJ1-2, with D maybe TRBD1 (5 bases). Germline-derived CDR1 and CDR2 are LNHDA and SQIVND (reference sequence). V dropped 5 bases and J dropped 8 bases, with 12 bases sitting between them. This CDR3 is 12 amino acids long. CDR3 nucleotide sequence: TGTGCCAGTAGTTCCAGGGTGCGCGGCTACACCTTC. This translates into CASSSRVRGYTF.

The chain recombines TRBV2 with TRBJ2-5, with D perhaps TRBD1 or TRBD2 (7 bases each). This CDR3 has 18 amino acids. V was trimmed by 8 bases and J by 6 bases, leaving 31 bases between them. Germline-derived CDR1 and CDR2 are SNHLY and FYNNEI. The CDR3 DNA follows: TGTGCCAGCGCGCAGGGGGTGGCGGGAGTTCACCTGAGGAAGACCCAGTACTTC. It translates to CASAQGVAGVHLRKTQYF.

The chain uses TRBV7-2 and TRBJ2-1; 9 bases agree with TRBD2. The CDR3 loop spans 16 amino acids. Germline lookup yields CDR1 SGHTA and CDR2 FQGNSA. The V segment lost 1 base and the J segment 0 bases; nucleotides outside the gene matches: 1. The CDR3 protein is CASSLGLAVSYNEQFF. The CDR3 DNA reads TGTGCCAGCAGCTTAGGACTAGCGGTCTCCTACAATGAGCAGTTCTTC.

V gene TRBV19 combines with J gene TRBJ1-4; 8 nucleotides line up with TRBD1. Germline loops: CDR1 LNHDA, CDR2 SQIVND (reference sequence). There are 14 residues in the CDR3. V shed 4 bases and J 3 bases; nucleotides not matched to a gene: 1. CDR3 nucleotide sequence: TGTGCCAGTAGTACGACAGGGGCTAATGAAAAACTGTTTTTT. Its translation: CASSTTGANEKLFF.

This clone has just a few counts. The gene calls are TRBV2 and TRBJ2-7; the D is unclear. V lost 1 base, J lost 0 bases, and 13 bases lay in between. The length of the CDR3 is 16 residues. Germline values: CDR1 SNHLY, CDR2 FYNNEI. CDR3 in DNA: TGTGCCAGCAGTGAAGGTCTCGCGAGCTCCTCCTACGAGCAGTACTTC. This encodes CASSEGLASSSYEQYF.

The DNA of the CDR3 is TGTGCCTGGTCCGAGGGAGCTAGCGGCACAGATACGCAGTATTTT. Amino acid sequence: CAWSEGASGTDTQYF. The chain has TRBV30 and TRBJ2-3, with D possibly matching TRBD2 (6 bases). Per germline, CDR1 GTSNPN and CDR2 SVGIG (reference sequence). The CDR3 contains 15 residues. The V end lost 5 bases, the J end lost 1 base, and 16 bases lay between the germline ends.

The chain carries TRBV5-1 and TRBJ2-1; no reliable D call. CDR1 is SGHRS, CDR2 YFSETQ, per germline. The length of the CDR3 is 12 residues. Trimming cost V 0 bases and J 9 bases, with 7 bases left between them. Written as DNA, the CDR3 is TGCGCCAGCAGCTTGGAGGTTGGTGAGCAGTTCTTC. Its translation: CASSLEVGEQFF.

The chain links TRBV5-1 to TRBJ2-3; D may be TRBD1 (6 bases). Per germline, CDR1 SGHRS and CDR2 YFSETQ. This CDR3 has 14 amino acids. Trimming took off 6 bases at V and 4 bases at J, with 15 bases between the two ends. In DNA, the CDR3 is TGCGCCAGCACCCTGGGGGCCGGTCCAGATACGCAGTATTTT. It codes for CASTLGAGPDTQYF.

In the case of this clone: The sample carries other DNA sequences with the same CDR3. The chain is built from TRBV27 and TRBJ1-5; TRBD1 aligns across 7 bases. Trimming removed 6 bases from V and 3 bases from J; junction bases left unmatched: 2. The CDR3 consists of 13 residues. Germline-derived CDR1 and CDR2 are MNHEY and SMNVEV (reference sequence). The CDR3 is CASRGQYNQPQHF. The CDR3 bases are TGTGCCAGCAGGGGACAGTACAATCAGCCCCAGCATTTT.

V usage is TRBV7-2 and J usage is TRBJ2-2, with 12 bases that match TRBD2. Germline values: CDR1 SGHTA, CDR2 FQGNSA. V gave up 2 bases and J gave up 4 bases; unmatched junction bases: 2. The CDR3 loop spans 16 amino acids. The CDR3 reads CASSLTSGRSTGELFF. The CDR3 bases are TGTGCCAGCAGCTTAACTAGCGGGAGGAGCACCGGGGAGCTGTTTTTT.

The V call is TRBV5-6, the J call TRBJ1-2; 7 bases map to TRBD1. The CDR3 runs 15 residues. Unmatched junction bases numbered 9, after V lost 4 bases and J lost 3 bases. Germline assignment: CDR1 SGHDT and CDR2 YYEEEE. CDR3 protein: CASSTPLQGHYGYTF. In nucleotides, the CDR3 is TGTGCCAGCAGCACCCCATTACAGGGGCACTATGGCTACACCTTC. Complete variable domain (other parts from reference TRBV5-6 and TRBJ1-2): DAGVTQSPTHLIKTRGQQVTLRCSPKSGHDTVSWYQQALGQGPQFIFQYYEEEERQRGNFPDRFSGHQFPNYSSELNVNALLLGDSALYLCASSTPLQGHYGYTFGSGTRLTVV.

The CDR3 spells CASSLPTGTTEAFF. In nucleotides, the CDR3 is TGTGCCAGCAGCTTACCGACAGGTACGACTGAAGCTTTCTTT. The chain joins TRBV7-9 to TRBJ1-1, with D possibly being TRBD1 (6 bases). The germline CDR1 and CDR2 sequences are SEHNR and FQNEAQ (reference sequence). V was pared by 2 bases and J by 5 bases, with 12 bases between. This CDR3 is 14 amino acids long.

This sequence joins TRBV19 and TRBJ1-1; possible D gene TRBD1, 5 bases. The V gene lost 7 bases and the J gene lost 6 bases, with 15 bases spanning the gap. CDR3 length equals 13 residues. CDR1 and CDR2 (germline): LNHDA, SQIVND (reference sequence). The CDR3 nucleotides are TGTGCCAGTACTCAGGGTATATGGGCTGAAGCTTTCTTT. It is translated as CASTQGIWAEAFF.